This T cell receptor beta chain was sequenced for a study of human T cells and chemical hapten exposure. Whole-study context: The use of 2% DPC on about 2 cm by about 2 cm of upper inner arm skin constituted sensitization. Notes on the study in general: Sensitizing with DPC caused no change in TCRs above 1 in 1000 frequency.

V gave up 6 bases and J gave up 7 bases; unmatched junction bases: 9. This CDR3 contains 14 residues. The germline V gene has CDR1 MDHEN and CDR2 SYDVKM. Described time point: patch test 1, 2 weeks after DPC sensitization. Treatment given: therapeutic diphenylcyclopropenone sensitization with weekly scalp DPC. The drawing of blood occurred before each patch test was applied. As concerns this clonotype: Its target is unknown. A read error is likely, as this CDR3 ends without the conserved phenylalanine or tryptophan.

During construction of the library, unique molecular identifiers were attached to individual cDNA molecules for quantitative, reproducible TCR counting. One entry per CDR3 protein results from TCRdb running MiXCR on the RACE reads. The sample lists some 380,000 distinct CDR3 sequences, roughly 4.8% occurring once. The clonotype was recovered from a woman between 45 and 65 years old with alopecia areata. Some clones in this sample may be carry-over from other donors' samples. This rearrangement joins TRBV28 to TRBJ1-5; 7 bases fit TRBD1. This specimen consisted of whole blood, obtained in connection with sensitization to the hapten diphenylcyclopropenone (DPC). This CDR3 is CASSPTGSPQPQHL. CDR3 DNA sequence: TGTGCCAGCAGCCCGACAGGGTCGCCACAGCCCCAGCATCTT.